Below, 27 T cell receptor beta chains from the same sample are listed, as sequenced in a study of blood T cell repertoires in COVID-19. TCRdb keeps only in-frame clones here, not all; method: immunoSEQ multiplex PCR. Seen here are 150,000 to 200,000 clones, 70% to 90% observed once, and the top ten hold roughly 6%. The sequenced sample was PBMCs or T cells enriched from blood (not recorded which). All receptors derive from a man aged 40-50 years who had recovered from COVID-19.

The CDR3 reads CASSYGGVGYEQYF. The CDR3 DNA sequence: TGTGCCAGCAGTTACGGGGGCGTGGGGTACGAGCAGTACTTC. The rearrangement joins TRBV6-5 to TRBJ2-7; maybe TRBD1 (6 bases). The CDR3 spans 14 residues. The germline gives CDR1 MNHEY, CDR2 SVGAGI. Trimming took 2 bases from V and 4 from J, leaving 12 bases between them.

The J gene is TRBJ1-3, the V gene TRBV12-5, with 8 bases matching TRBD1. Trimming cost V 1 base and J 1 base; bases outside gene matches: 15. Germline assignment: CDR1 LGHNT and CDR2 FRNRAP. The CDR3 runs 20 residues. For the CDR3, the DNA is TGTGCTAGTGGTTTGGCCCTGAAGCTAGGGACAGGAACATCTGGAAACACCATATATTTT. This codes for CASGLALKLGTGTSGNTIYF.

J is TRBJ2-1 and V is TRBV3-1 (or the pseudogene TRBV3-2); a weak D match, TRBD1 (6 bases). Trimming removed 0 bases at V and 6 bases at J, with 12 bases between. This CDR3 spans 15 amino acids. Germline CDR1 and CDR2: LGHDT and YNNKEL (reference sequence). The CDR3 region is CASSQDRGFGNEQFF. CDR3 coding DNA: TGTGCCAGCAGCCAAGACAGGGGTTTTGGCAATGAGCAGTTCTTC.

This rearrangement joins TRBV3-1 (or the pseudogene TRBV3-2) to TRBJ1-5; D remains unclear. CDR1 is LGHDT and CDR2 is YNNKEL in the germline V gene (reference sequence). The CDR3 runs 13 residues. With 2 bases removed from V and 7 bases from J, the gap between germline ends came to 9 bases. This chain's CDR3 is CASSQTPPQPQHF. The CDR3 nucleotides are TGTGCCAGCAGCCAAACTCCTCCACAGCCCCAGCATTTT.

This CDR3 is CAISEGADSNQPQHF. CDR3 coding DNA: TGTGCCATCAGTGAGGGAGCTGATAGCAATCAGCCCCAGCATTTT. The rearrangement uses TRBV10-3 and TRBJ1-5; D is uncertain. The CDR3 runs 15 residues. In germline, CDR1 is ENHRY, CDR2 SYGVKD. V lost 2 bases, J lost 0 bases, and 8 bases lay in between.

V gene TRBV27 combines with J gene TRBJ1-1; D gene ambiguous. V shed 2 bases and J shed 6 bases, with 13 bases lying between them. CDR1 is MNHEY, CDR2 SMNVEV, per germline (reference sequence). The CDR3 is 14 residues long. CDR3 residues: CASSLRGNSAEAFF. CDR3 sequence (DNA): TGTGCCAGCAGTTTACGAGGGAATAGCGCTGAAGCTTTCTTT.

This chain connects TRBV2 to TRBJ2-7, with TRBD2 matching over 8 bases. With V trimmed by 5 bases and J by 1 base, 7 bases remained unmatched. Germline assignment: CDR1 SNHLY and CDR2 FYNNEI. This CDR3 region has 15 residues. This chain's CDR3 is CASSPLAGKSYEQYF. The CDR3 DNA reads TGTGCCAGCAGTCCGCTAGCGGGCAAGTCCTACGAGCAGTACTTC.

The V and J genes are TRBV6-1 and TRBJ2-5, with 8 bases lining up with TRBD2. The CDR3 consists of 15 residues. V lost 2 bases and J lost 5; bases outside the gene matches: 7. Germline V gene lookup returns CDR1 MNHNS and CDR2 SASEGT. As DNA, the CDR3 is TGTGCCAGCAGTGAAAGCACGGGGGGGGGCGAGACCCAGTACTTC. Amino acid sequence: CASSESTGGGETQYF.

The rearrangement links TRBV27 to TRBJ1-6; no firm D call. Germline lookup yields CDR1 MNHEY and CDR2 SMNVEV (reference sequence). V was cut by 5 bases and J by 7 bases, with 18 bases left in between. The CDR3 contains 16 residues. This chain's CDR3 is CASSLASWRMNSPLHF. In DNA form, the CDR3 reads TGTGCCAGCAGTCTGGCCTCGTGGCGGATGAATTCACCCCTCCACTTT.

The sample holds a few counts of this clone. This chain uses TRBV7-9 with TRBJ2-7; TRBD2 might be the D (6 bases). Trimming pared 3 bases from V and 4 bases from J, leaving 13 bases between. The CDR3 runs 14 residues. Looked up from germline, CDR1 is SEHNR and CDR2 is FQNEAQ (reference sequence). The CDR3 bases are TGTGCCAGCAGCTTGGGGGGAGAGCCGTACGAGCAGTACGTC. As protein: CASSLGGEPYEQYV.

This sequence joins TRBV3-1 (or the pseudogene TRBV3-2) and TRBJ1-1; 8 nucleotides line up with TRBD1. The CDR3 covers 16 residues. Germline CDR1 reads LGHDT; CDR2 reads YNNKEL (reference sequence). The ends lost 3 bases at V and 7 bases at J; junction bases unmatched: 13. The CDR3 is CASSQRTGGRGGEAFF. The CDR3 DNA is TGTGCCAGCAGCCAGCGAACAGGGGGGCGGGGTGGTGAAGCTTTCTTT.

The V and J genes are TRBV18 and TRBJ1-5; possibly TRBD1 for D (6 bases). In germline, CDR1 is KGHSH, CDR2 LQKENI. The CDR3 is 16 residues long. Trimming cost V 0 bases and J 1 base, with 10 bases left between them. DNA for the CDR3: TGTGCCAGCTCACCACCGGGGACACCAAGCAATCAGCCCCAGCATTTT. As protein: CASSPPGTPSNQPQHF.

The genes are TRBV6-5 and TRBJ1-1; possibly TRBD1 for D (5 bases). Germline assignment: CDR1 MNHEY and CDR2 SVGAGI. This CDR3 region has 14 residues. Trimming cost V 6 bases and J 0 bases, with 11 bases left between them. The CDR3, as DNA: TGTGCCAGCAGACAGGCACCTATGAACACTGAAGCTTTCTTT. Its protein product is CASRQAPMNTEAFF.

This clone came up a few times. V and J are TRBV9 and TRBJ1-2, with D tentatively TRBD1 (6 bases). This CDR3 contains 16 residues. V lost 2 bases and J lost 5, with 19 bases in between. Germline CDR1 reads SGDLS; CDR2 reads YYNGEE. The CDR3 is CASSVDDLQGIYGYTF. The CDR3 coding sequence is TGTGCCAGCAGCGTGGACGATCTACAGGGTATATATGGCTACACCTTC.

The chain is built from TRBV5-6 and TRBJ1-2, with TRBD1 matching 9 bases. V lost 1 base, J lost 8 bases, and 6 bases stayed unmatched. The CDR3 spans 14 residues. Per the germline V gene, CDR1 is SGHDT and CDR2 is YYEEEE. CDR3 DNA sequence: TGTGCCAGCAGCTTGAAACAGGGGGCTGGGGGCTACACCTTC. Residues: CASSLKQGAGGYTF.

This clone was counted at least ten times. The J gene is TRBJ2-2, the V gene TRBV5-1, with TRBD2 identical over 9 bases. Per germline, CDR1 SGHRS and CDR2 YFSETQ. V shed 6 bases, J shed 5 bases, and the junction held 11 bases outside the gene matches. The CDR3 sequence is 16 residues long. CDR3 in amino acids: CASKETGTSLTGELFF. The CDR3 DNA sequence: TGCGCCAGCAAGGAAACCGGGACTAGCCTGACCGGGGAGCTGTTTTTT. The variable domain in full, with the rest retrieved from reference TRBV5-1 and TRBJ2-2, is KAGVTQTPRYLIKTRGQQVTLSCSPISGHRSVSWYQQTPGQGLQFLFEYFSETQRNKGNFPGRFSGRQFSNSRSEMNVSTLELGDSALYLCASKETGTSLTGELFFGEGSRLTVL.

The J gene is TRBJ1-2, the V gene TRBV5-1; 12 bases match TRBD1. The CDR3 has 14 residues. CDR1 is SGHRS and CDR2 is YFSETQ in the germline V gene. V lost 7 bases to trimming and J lost 3 bases; unmatched junction nucleotides: 4. In DNA, the CDR3 is TGCGCCAGCGGGACAGGGGGCTCAGACTATGGCTACACCTTC. Amino acid sequence: CASGTGGSDYGYTF.

The V and J genes are TRBV12-3 or TRBV12-4 and TRBJ2-5, with TRBD2 matching 7 bases. The length of the CDR3 is 12 residues. The junction had 13 bases not matched to a gene; V was cut back by 8 bases and J by 13 bases. DNA for the CDR3: TGTGCCAGCGCCAATGAGGGGAGGGCCCTGTACTTC. It specifies CASANEGRALYF.

This rearrangement joins TRBV10-3 to TRBJ2-3; 16 bases fit TRBD2. Germline assignment: CDR1 ENHRY and CDR2 SYGVKD. V trimming: 8 bases; J trimming: 3 bases; junction bases outside the gene matches: 2. CDR3 size: 15 residues. Written as DNA, the CDR3 is TGTGCCATCGGGACTAGCGGGGGGGCAACAGATACGCAGTATTTT. Protein sequence: CAIGTSGGATDTQYF.

This chain links TRBV11-3 with TRBJ2-2; D is ambiguous. In germline, CDR1 is SGHNT, CDR2 YENEEA. V was clipped by 3 bases and J by 4 bases, with 12 bases between them. The CDR3 extends over 15 amino acids. CDR3 coding DNA: TGTGCCAGCAGCTTGTCAGACATTACCACCGGGGAGCTGTTTTTT. As protein: CASSLSDITTGELFF.

The chain uses TRBV19 and TRBJ1-2; D might be TRBD1 (6 bases). V was clipped by 7 bases and J by 8 bases, with 23 bases between them. CDR1 and CDR2 (germline): LNHDA, SQIVND (reference sequence). The CDR3 extends over 15 amino acids. The CDR3 DNA is TGTGCCAGTACCCTAAGAGGCAGGGGCAAAGACGGCTACACCTTC. Translating it yields CASTLRGRGKDGYTF. The whole variable domain, filled in from reference TRBV19 and TRBJ1-2, reads DGGITQSPKYLFRKEGQNVTLSCEQNLNHDAMYWYRQDPGQGLRLIYYSQIVNDFQKGDIAEGYSVSREKKESFPLTVTSAQKNPTAFYLCASTLRGRGKDGYTFGSGTRLTVV.

This clone showed up just once. This rearrangement joins TRBV6-5 to TRBJ2-1, with 7 nucleotides matching TRBD2. The CDR3 spans 15 residues. Germline CDR1 and CDR2: MNHEY and SVGAGI. V shed 5 bases and J 8 bases; nucleotides not matched to a gene: 12. The CDR3 nucleotides read TGTGCCAGCAGTCGGACCGGGACTACGCCCCATGAGCAGTTCTTC. Translating gives CASSRTGTTPHEQFF.

The rearrangement uses TRBV30 and TRBJ2-3; the D is unclear. Deletions cut 2 bases from V and 5 bases from J, with 8 bases between. CDR3 length: 12 residues. The germline CDR1 and CDR2 sequences are GTSNPN and SVGIG (reference sequence). CDR3 region: CAWSPRVDTQYF. CDR3 DNA sequence: TGTGCCTGGAGTCCACGGGTAGATACGCAGTATTTT.

The chain couples TRBV19 to TRBJ1-5; D gene ambiguous. The CDR3 covers 9 residues. Germline loops: CDR1 LNHDA, CDR2 SQIVND (reference sequence). Trimming removed 10 bases from V and 6 bases from J, with 4 bases in between. The CDR3 DNA is TGTGCCACCGGTCAGCCCCAGCATTTT. Protein product: CATGQPQHF.

The chain carries TRBV7-9 and TRBJ1-2; tentatively, D is TRBD1 (6 bases). CDR1 is SEHNR and CDR2 is FQNEAQ in the germline V gene (reference sequence). The V end lost 7 bases, the J end lost 8 bases, and 20 bases lay between the germline ends. This CDR3 contains 14 residues. CDR3: CASIEAGGAYGYTF. DNA of the CDR3: TGTGCCAGCATCGAAGCTGGGGGGGCTTACGGCTACACCTTC.

The chain uses TRBV5-5 and TRBJ2-1; tentative D call: TRBD1 (6 bases). Trimming shortened V by 3 bases and J by 5 bases, and 15 bases separated the two germline ends. CDR3 length: 15 residues. CDR1 is SGHKS and CDR2 is YYEKEE in the germline V gene (reference sequence). CDR3 sequence (DNA): TGTGCCAGCAGCTCAAATACAGGGATCAACAATGAGCAGTTCTTC. Protein sequence: CASSSNTGINNEQFF.

The chain joins TRBV6-5 to TRBJ1-4; tentatively, D is TRBD1 (5 bases). The CDR3 extends over 15 amino acids. The germline V gene encodes CDR1 MNHEY and CDR2 SVGAGI. The ends were cut back, 2 bases at V and 4 bases at J, with 11 bases in the middle. The DNA of the CDR3 is TGTGCCAGCAGTTACACGCGGGGCGGTAATGAAAAACTGTTTTTT. Translation gives CASSYTRGGNEKLFF.